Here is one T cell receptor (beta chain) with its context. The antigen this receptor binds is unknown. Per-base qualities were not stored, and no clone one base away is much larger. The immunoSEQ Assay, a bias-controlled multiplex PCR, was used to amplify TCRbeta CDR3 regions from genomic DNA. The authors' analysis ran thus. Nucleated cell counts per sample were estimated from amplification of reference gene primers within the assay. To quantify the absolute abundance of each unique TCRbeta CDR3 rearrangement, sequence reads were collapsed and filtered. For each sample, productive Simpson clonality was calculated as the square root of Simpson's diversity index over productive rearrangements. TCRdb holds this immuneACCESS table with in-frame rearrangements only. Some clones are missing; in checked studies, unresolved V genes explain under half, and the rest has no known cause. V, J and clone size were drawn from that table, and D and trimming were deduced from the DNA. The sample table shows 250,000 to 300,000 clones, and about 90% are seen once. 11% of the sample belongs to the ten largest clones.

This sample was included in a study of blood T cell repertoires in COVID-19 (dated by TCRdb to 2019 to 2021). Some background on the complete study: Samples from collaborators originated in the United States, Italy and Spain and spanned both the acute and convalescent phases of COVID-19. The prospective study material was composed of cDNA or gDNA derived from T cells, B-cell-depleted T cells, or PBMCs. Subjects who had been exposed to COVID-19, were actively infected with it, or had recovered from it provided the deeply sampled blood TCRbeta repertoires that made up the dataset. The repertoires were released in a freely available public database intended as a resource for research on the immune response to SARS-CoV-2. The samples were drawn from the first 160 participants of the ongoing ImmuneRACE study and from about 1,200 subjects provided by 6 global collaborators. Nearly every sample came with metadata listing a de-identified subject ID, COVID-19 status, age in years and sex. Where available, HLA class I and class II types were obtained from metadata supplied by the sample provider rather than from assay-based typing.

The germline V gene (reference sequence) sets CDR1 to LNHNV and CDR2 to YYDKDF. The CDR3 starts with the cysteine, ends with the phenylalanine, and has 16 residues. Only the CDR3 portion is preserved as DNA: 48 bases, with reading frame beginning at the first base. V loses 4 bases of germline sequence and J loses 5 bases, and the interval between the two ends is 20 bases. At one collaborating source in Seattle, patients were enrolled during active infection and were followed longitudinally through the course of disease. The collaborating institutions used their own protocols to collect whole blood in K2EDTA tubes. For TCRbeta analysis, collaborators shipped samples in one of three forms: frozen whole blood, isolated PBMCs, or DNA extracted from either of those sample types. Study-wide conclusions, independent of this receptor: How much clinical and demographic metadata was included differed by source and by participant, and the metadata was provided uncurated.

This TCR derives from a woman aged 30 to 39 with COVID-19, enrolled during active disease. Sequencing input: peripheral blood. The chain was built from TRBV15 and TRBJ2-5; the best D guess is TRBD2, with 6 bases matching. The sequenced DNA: TGTGCCACCAGCACCACGCGGGACCCACCTAAGGAGACCCAGTACTTC. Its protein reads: CATSTTRDPPKETQYF.